This T cell receptor beta chain was sequenced in a study of vaccination effects on CD4 cells after COVID-19. The study's findings and limits: In healthy vaccinees, only 1 of 255 vaccine-induced clones cross-reacted with common cold coronaviruses. Recruitment yielded few convalescent patients, and the study had no early post-infection timepoints. Marked clonal contraction of both clone types appeared late after vaccination.

The method was immunoSEQ multiplex PCR; TCRdb's version includes in-frame clones alone and lacks a portion of them. The sample consists of about 22,000 clones, approximately 72% of them appearing once. A note on this clone: The antigen remains undetermined.

Antigen-specific CD4+ T cells expanded by the ViraFEST assay with viral peptide pools were then sequenced. Following 10 days of culture, CD4+ T cells were isolated. Each vaccine recipient was nucleocapsid antibody negative and had no prior SARS-CoV-2 infection. The material sequenced was CD4+ T cells from PBMCs cultured with HCoV-NL63 spike peptides, taken before COVID-19 vaccination. The sequence was collected from a human donor who received a COVID-19 vaccine.

The CDR3 DNA reads TGTGCCAGCAGCCAAGCTCACAATGGCTACACCTTC. The encoded protein is CASSQAHNGYTF. The chain links TRBV3-1 (or the pseudogene TRBV3-2) to TRBJ1-2; D call uncertain. Trimming removed 1 base at V and 6 bases at J, with 6 bases between. Germline CDR1 is LGHDT and CDR2 is YNNKEL (reference sequence). The CDR3 runs 12 residues.